The rows below give T cell receptor beta chains drawn from one sample of a study of T-cell memory formation after mild COVID-19. TCRdb analysed the 5' RACE reads with MiXCR anew, one entry per CDR3 protein. This sample has hundreds of thousands of distinct CDR3 sequences, with approximately 22% found just once. The specimen was PBMCs or a T cell subset sorted from them (not recorded which). The receptors stem from a man aged 18-30 years who had mild COVID-19 (a few samples of this study predate the infection). Cell type and time point are not known. The CDR3 runs from the conserved cysteine through the conserved F or W. Each record gives: V gene, J gene, D gene, clone size, CDR3 DNA, CDR3 protein. D genes are given only for firm matches. The size entry is marked missing in some rows and otherwise reads once, few, many or a size class.

v_gene: TRBV3-1; j_gene: TRBJ2-1; d_gene: NA; abundance: NA; CDR3nt: TGTGCCAGCAGCCAAGTTATCCATGAGCAGTTCTTC; CDR3aa: CASSQVIHEQFF
v_gene: TRBV12-3/TRBV12-4; j_gene: TRBJ1-2; d_gene: NA; abundance: NA; CDR3nt: TGTGCCAGCAGTTTCGGGGGACTGAACTATGGCTACACCTTC; CDR3aa: CASSFGGLNYGYTF
v_gene: TRBV5-1; j_gene: TRBJ2-1; d_gene: NA; abundance: NA; CDR3nt: TGCGCCAGCAGCTGGGGGGCGGGGGCCTACAATGAGCAGTTCTTC; CDR3aa: CASSWGAGAYNEQFF
v_gene: TRBV12-3/TRBV12-4; j_gene: TRBJ1-5; d_gene: NA; abundance: NA; CDR3nt: TGTGCCAGCAGTTTTGGGGGGGCGAATCAGCCCCAGCATTTT; CDR3aa: CASSFGGANQPQHF
v_gene: TRBV6-4; j_gene: TRBJ2-1; d_gene: TRBD2; abundance: few; CDR3nt: TGTGCCAGACTAGCGGGGGGTGGCAATGAGCAGTTCTTC; CDR3aa: CARLAGGGNEQFF
v_gene: TRBV6-2/TRBV6-3; j_gene: TRBJ2-7; d_gene: NA; abundance: few; CDR3nt: TGTGCCAGCAGTTACACCGAGTACGAGCAGTACTTC; CDR3aa: CASSYTEYEQYF
v_gene: TRBV6-5; j_gene: TRBJ2-5; d_gene: TRBD2; abundance: few; CDR3nt: TGTGCCAGCAGTTACTCAACTAGCGGGGGGAACCAGTACTTC; CDR3aa: CASSYSTSGGNQYF
v_gene: TRBV6-2/TRBV6-3; j_gene: TRBJ1-1; d_gene: TRBD1; abundance: NA; CDR3nt: TGTGCCAGCAGTATTCGGACAGGGTTCACTGAAGCTTTCTTT; CDR3aa: CASSIRTGFTEAFF
v_gene: TRBV20-1; j_gene: TRBJ2-1; d_gene: TRBD2; abundance: NA; CDR3nt: TGCAGTGCTAGCATGACTAGCGGGTACAATGAGCAGTTCTTC; CDR3aa: CSASMTSGYNEQFF
v_gene: TRBV7-9; j_gene: TRBJ2-2; d_gene: NA; abundance: NA; CDR3nt: TGTGCCAGCAGCTTAGCTTGGGGGGACAGGAACACCGGGGAGCTGTTTTTT; CDR3aa: CASSLAWGDRNTGELFF
v_gene: TRBV27; j_gene: TRBJ2-7; d_gene: NA; abundance: few; CDR3nt: TGTGCCAGCAGTTGGAGGACCGGCCGGTGGGAGCAGTACTTC; CDR3aa: CASSWRTGRWEQYF
v_gene: TRBV4-3; j_gene: TRBJ2-5; d_gene: NA; abundance: few; CDR3nt: TGCGCCAGCAGCCAAGATAGCAAGGAACAAGAGACCCAGTACTTC; CDR3aa: CASSQDSKEQETQYF
v_gene: TRBV20-1; j_gene: TRBJ1-1; d_gene: NA; abundance: NA; CDR3nt: TGCAGTGCGGGACCCCAAATCTACACTGAAGCTTTCTTT; CDR3aa: CSAGPQIYTEAFF
v_gene: TRBV20-1; j_gene: TRBJ2-3; d_gene: NA; abundance: NA; CDR3nt: TGCAGTGCTCAAAATCCGACAGGACTTAGCACAGATACGCAGTATTTT; CDR3aa: CSAQNPTGLSTDTQYF
v_gene: TRBV3-1; j_gene: TRBJ1-4; d_gene: NA; abundance: NA; CDR3nt: TGTGCCAGCAGCCGAACGACAGGTAGTAATGAAAAACTGTTTTTT; CDR3aa: CASSRTTGSNEKLFF
v_gene: TRBV7-3; j_gene: TRBJ2-3; d_gene: NA; abundance: NA; CDR3nt: TGTGCCAGCAGCGCCCACTCCGGCGGCGATACGCAGTATTTT; CDR3aa: CASSAHSGGDTQYF
v_gene: TRBV7-3; j_gene: TRBJ2-2; d_gene: TRBD2; abundance: NA; CDR3nt: TGTGCCAGCAGCTTATCTAGCGGGGGGACTACCGGGGAGCTGTTTTTT; CDR3aa: CASSLSSGGTTGELFF
v_gene: TRBV9; j_gene: TRBJ2-3; d_gene: NA; abundance: NA; CDR3nt: TGTGCCAGCAGCCACAACCGGGCCTCTAGCACAGATACGCAGTATTTT; CDR3aa: CASSHNRASSTDTQYF
v_gene: TRBV3-1; j_gene: TRBJ2-7; d_gene: TRBD2; abundance: NA; CDR3nt: TGTGCCAGCAGCCATCCCAGAGCGGGACTACTAGCCTACGAGCAGTACTTC; CDR3aa: CASSHPRAGLLAYEQYF
v_gene: TRBV15; j_gene: TRBJ1-5; d_gene: NA; abundance: NA; CDR3nt: TGTGCCACCAGCAGAGGACCAGAGGACGGTCAGCCCCAGCATTTT; CDR3aa: CATSRGPEDGQPQHF
v_gene: TRBV20-1; j_gene: TRBJ2-6; d_gene: TRBD2; abundance: NA; CDR3nt: TGCAGTGCTAGGCGACTAGCGGAAAACTCTGGGGCCAACGTCCTGACTTTC; CDR3aa: CSARRLAENSGANVLTF
v_gene: TRBV25-1; j_gene: TRBJ2-3; d_gene: NA; abundance: many; CDR3nt: TGTGCCAGCAGCATAACAGATACGCAGTATTTT; CDR3aa: CASSITDTQYF
v_gene: TRBV7-9; j_gene: TRBJ2-1; d_gene: NA; abundance: many; CDR3nt: TGTGCCAGCAGCCCCAGGGGGGGGGTAAATGAGCAGTTCTTC; CDR3aa: CASSPRGGVNEQFF
v_gene: TRBV3-1; j_gene: TRBJ2-7; d_gene: NA; abundance: NA; CDR3nt: TGTGCCAGCAGCCAAGGGGAGACCCGAGGGCAGTACTTC; CDR3aa: CASSQGETRGQYF
v_gene: TRBV7-2; j_gene: TRBJ1-2; d_gene: TRBD1; abundance: NA; CDR3nt: TGTGCCAGCAGCTCGGGACAGGGCCGTGCCTATGGCTACACCTTC; CDR3aa: CASSSGQGRAYGYTF
v_gene: TRBV13; j_gene: TRBJ1-6; d_gene: NA; abundance: NA; CDR3nt: TGTGCCAGCAGCGGGGGACATTCACCCCTCCACTTT; CDR3aa: CASSGGHSPLHF
v_gene: TRBV4-3; j_gene: TRBJ1-1; d_gene: NA; abundance: few; CDR3nt: TGCGCCAGCAGCCAAGAGTCATGGGGGAAGAACACTGAAGCTTTCTTT; CDR3aa: CASSQESWGKNTEAFF
v_gene: TRBV12-3/TRBV12-4; j_gene: TRBJ2-5; d_gene: TRBD2; abundance: NA; CDR3nt: TGTGCCAGCAGCCCCGGGAGGGCTAGCGGGAACCAAGAGACCCAGTACTTC; CDR3aa: CASSPGRASGNQETQYF
v_gene: TRBV7-2; j_gene: TRBJ2-1; d_gene: TRBD2; abundance: many; CDR3nt: TGTGCCAGCAGACTAGCGGGGGGATACAATGAGCAGTTCTTC; CDR3aa: CASRLAGGYNEQFF
v_gene: TRBV5-1; j_gene: TRBJ1-2; d_gene: NA; abundance: NA; CDR3nt: TGCGCCAGCAGCTTGTATGGGGAAAGATCGGGTGGCTACACCTTC; CDR3aa: CASSLYGERSGGYTF
v_gene: TRBV6-5; j_gene: TRBJ1-2; d_gene: TRBD1; abundance: NA; CDR3nt: TGTGCCAGCAGAACACTGACAGGGGGAAACTATGGCTACACCTTC; CDR3aa: CASRTLTGGNYGYTF
v_gene: TRBV3-1; j_gene: TRBJ2-5; d_gene: TRBD1; abundance: NA; CDR3nt: TGTGCCAGCAGCCAGGACCCCTGGGACAGGGGAGAGACCCAGTACTTC; CDR3aa: CASSQDPWDRGETQYF
v_gene: TRBV7-9; j_gene: TRBJ2-7; d_gene: NA; abundance: few; CDR3nt: TGTGCCAGCAGCCCACAGGGTCCAAGCTACGAGCAGTACTTC; CDR3aa: CASSPQGPSYEQYF
v_gene: TRBV6-2/TRBV6-3; j_gene: TRBJ1-5; d_gene: TRBD1; abundance: few; CDR3nt: TGTGCCAGCACCCCGGACAGGGCACCGTATAGCAATCAGCCCCAGCATTTT; CDR3aa: CASTPDRAPYSNQPQHF
v_gene: TRBV20-1; j_gene: TRBJ2-5; d_gene: NA; abundance: few; CDR3nt: TGCAGTGCTAGAGATTGGCGGCCCGGGGAGACCCAGTACTTC; CDR3aa: CSARDWRPGETQYF
v_gene: TRBV7-2; j_gene: TRBJ2-3; d_gene: TRBD2; abundance: many; CDR3nt: TGTGCCAGCAGCACGACGGGGGGTGCAGATACGCAGTATTTT; CDR3aa: CASSTTGGADTQYF
v_gene: TRBV6-5; j_gene: TRBJ2-1; d_gene: TRBD1; abundance: few; CDR3nt: TGTGCCAGCAACGAACAGGGGGACGGATACAATGAGCAGTTCTTC; CDR3aa: CASNEQGDGYNEQFF
v_gene: TRBV9; j_gene: TRBJ2-1; d_gene: NA; abundance: few; CDR3nt: TGTGCCAGCAGCGGTGACGGGTGGGGATCCTACAATGAGCAGTTCTTC; CDR3aa: CASSGDGWGSYNEQFF
v_gene: TRBV4-3; j_gene: TRBJ2-5; d_gene: NA; abundance: few; CDR3nt: TGCGCCAGCAGCCAAGATCTAGGCTGGAGGAGGGAGACCCAGTACTTC; CDR3aa: CASSQDLGWRRETQYF
v_gene: TRBV5-1; j_gene: TRBJ2-5; d_gene: NA; abundance: few; CDR3nt: TGCGCCAGCAGCTTGGTTACCCCCAGCGGGGAGACCCAGTACTTC; CDR3aa: CASSLVTPSGETQYF
v_gene: TRBV10-3; j_gene: TRBJ1-5; d_gene: TRBD1; abundance: few; CDR3nt: TGTGCCATCAGCCGGACAGGGGAGGGCAATCAGCCCCAGCATTTT; CDR3aa: CAISRTGEGNQPQHF
v_gene: TRBV3-1; j_gene: TRBJ1-4; d_gene: TRBD1; abundance: NA; CDR3nt: TGTGCCAGCACCCAGTGGGACAGGGGGGAAAAACTGTTTTTT; CDR3aa: CASTQWDRGEKLFF
v_gene: TRBV20-1; j_gene: TRBJ2-1; d_gene: NA; abundance: NA; CDR3nt: TGCAGTGCTGGGTTTGGGTCCTACAATGAGCAGTTCTTC; CDR3aa: CSAGFGSYNEQFF
v_gene: TRBV7-9; j_gene: TRBJ2-2; d_gene: NA; abundance: NA; CDR3nt: TGTGCCAGCAGCTTCATGGGTACGGACACCGGGGAGCTGTTTTTT; CDR3aa: CASSFMGTDTGELFF
v_gene: TRBV12-3/TRBV12-4; j_gene: TRBJ2-5; d_gene: NA; abundance: few; CDR3nt: TGTGCCAGCAGTCGTCGAGGGGGGCGCCTGGAGACCCAGTACTTC; CDR3aa: CASSRRGGRLETQYF
v_gene: TRBV7-6; j_gene: TRBJ1-6; d_gene: NA; abundance: few; CDR3nt: TGTGCCAGCAGCCCTGGGGCCAATTCACCCCTCCACTTT; CDR3aa: CASSPGANSPLHF
v_gene: TRBV20-1; j_gene: TRBJ2-5; d_gene: TRBD1; abundance: few; CDR3nt: TGCAGTGCTCCTTCCTGGGGGACAGTCAAAGAGACCCAGTACTTC; CDR3aa: CSAPSWGTVKETQYF
v_gene: TRBV7-2; j_gene: TRBJ1-5; d_gene: NA; abundance: few; CDR3nt: TGTGCCAGCAGCTTTGGGACACCGAATCAGCCCCAGCATTTT; CDR3aa: CASSFGTPNQPQHF
v_gene: TRBV20-1; j_gene: TRBJ2-4; d_gene: NA; abundance: NA; CDR3nt: TGCAGTGCCCCAGATTGGGCGGGGAAAAACATTCAGTACTTC; CDR3aa: CSAPDWAGKNIQYF
v_gene: TRBV20-1; j_gene: TRBJ1-1; d_gene: NA; abundance: once; CDR3nt: TGCAGTGCTAGCAGCACGGCGGGAACTGAAGCTTTCTTT; CDR3aa: CSASSTAGTEAFF
v_gene: TRBV6-2/TRBV6-3; j_gene: TRBJ2-1; d_gene: TRBD2; abundance: few; CDR3nt: TGTGCCAGCAGTCCCCTCCAGCGGGGCAATGAGCAGTTCTTC; CDR3aa: CASSPLQRGNEQFF